The 3 T cell receptor beta chains in this list originate from one sample, sequenced in a study of CD8 T cells in ankylosing spondylitis. Their target antigens are unknown. TCRdb called the 5' RACE reads again in MiXCR, with one record for every CDR3 protein. This table has roughly 490,000 distinct CDR3 sequences, 5.3% appearing once. Regarding the study as a whole: Eight highly homologous variants made up a TCR beta motif, and this motif appeared characteristic of ankylosing spondylitis blood.

Sample: blood, either unsorted or a sorted T cell fraction (not recorded which). The receptors stem from a male donor with ankylosing spondylitis.

The chain is built from TRBV6-2 or TRBV6-3 and TRBJ2-5, with D hard to call. Trimming left V 0 bases short and J 7 bases short, with 9 bases between. The length of the CDR3 is 13 residues. The germline CDR1 and CDR2 sequences are MNHEY and SVGEGT. This CDR3 reads CASSYSGWGTQYF. CDR3 DNA: TGTGCCAGCAGTTACTCCGGCTGGGGGACCCAGTACTTC.

This clonotype was seen repeatedly, ten times or more. CDR3 sequence reads: CSAGTGIEGTEAFF. CDR3 in DNA: TGCAGTGCTGGGACAGGGATCGAGGGCACTGAAGCTTTCTTT. The chain links TRBV20-1 to TRBJ1-1, with TRBD1 identical over 9 bases. The germline V gene encodes CDR1 DFQATT and CDR2 SNEGSKA (reference sequence). Unmatched junction bases numbered 8, after V lost 5 bases and J lost 4 bases. This CDR3 is built from 14 residues.

This clonotype appeared many times. V usage is TRBV29-1 and J usage is TRBJ2-1, with 10 bases matching TRBD2. CDR1 and CDR2 (germline): SQVTM, ANQGSEA. V lost 6 bases and J lost 5; bases outside the gene matches: 7. The CDR3 extends over 14 amino acids. DNA for the CDR3: TGCAGCGTAACCTACAGCGGGAGGGACAATGAGCAGTTCTTC. Protein sequence: CSVTYSGRDNEQFF.